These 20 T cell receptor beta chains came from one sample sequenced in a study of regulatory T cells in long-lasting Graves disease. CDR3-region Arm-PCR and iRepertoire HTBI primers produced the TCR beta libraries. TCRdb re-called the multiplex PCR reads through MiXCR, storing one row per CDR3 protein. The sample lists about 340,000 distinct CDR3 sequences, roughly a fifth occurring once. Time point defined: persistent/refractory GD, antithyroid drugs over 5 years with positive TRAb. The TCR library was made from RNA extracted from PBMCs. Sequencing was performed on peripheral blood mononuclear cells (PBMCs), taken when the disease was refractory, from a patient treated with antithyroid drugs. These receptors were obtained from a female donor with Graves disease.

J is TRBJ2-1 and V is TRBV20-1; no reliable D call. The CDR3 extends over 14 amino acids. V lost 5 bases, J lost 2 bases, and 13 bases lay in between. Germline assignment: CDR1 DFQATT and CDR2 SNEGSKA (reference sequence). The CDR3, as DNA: TGCAGTGCTGAGGCAGGTTGGCCCTACAATGAGCAGTTCTTC. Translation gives CSAEAGWPYNEQFF.

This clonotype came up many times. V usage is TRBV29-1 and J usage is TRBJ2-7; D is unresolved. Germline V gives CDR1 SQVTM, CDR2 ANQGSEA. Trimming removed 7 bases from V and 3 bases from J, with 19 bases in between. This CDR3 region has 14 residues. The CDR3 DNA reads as TGCAGCGCCCTTGTCATGGACCGAGTCTACGAGCAGTACTTC. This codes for CSALVMDRVYEQYF.

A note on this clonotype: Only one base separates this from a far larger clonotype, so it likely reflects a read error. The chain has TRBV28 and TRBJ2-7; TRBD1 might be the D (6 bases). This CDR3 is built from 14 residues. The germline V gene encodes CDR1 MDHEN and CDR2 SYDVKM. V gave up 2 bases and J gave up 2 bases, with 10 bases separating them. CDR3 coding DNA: TGTGCCAGCAGTTTAGCAGGGGAGCCCTACGAGCAGTACTTC. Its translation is CASSLAGEPYEQYF. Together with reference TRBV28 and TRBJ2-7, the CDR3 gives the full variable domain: DVKVTQSSRYLVKRTGEKVFLECVQDMDHENMFWYRQDPGLGLRLIYFSYDVKMKEKGDIPEGYSVSREKKERFSLILESASTNQTSMYLCASSLAGEPYEQYFGPGTRLTVT.

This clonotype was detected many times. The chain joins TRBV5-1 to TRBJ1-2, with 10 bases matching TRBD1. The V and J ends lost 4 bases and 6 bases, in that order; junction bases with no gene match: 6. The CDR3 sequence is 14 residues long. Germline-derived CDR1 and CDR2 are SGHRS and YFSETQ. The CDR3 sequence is CASSPRQGADGYTF. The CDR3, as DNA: TGCGCCAGCAGCCCGAGACAGGGGGCGGATGGCTACACCTTC.

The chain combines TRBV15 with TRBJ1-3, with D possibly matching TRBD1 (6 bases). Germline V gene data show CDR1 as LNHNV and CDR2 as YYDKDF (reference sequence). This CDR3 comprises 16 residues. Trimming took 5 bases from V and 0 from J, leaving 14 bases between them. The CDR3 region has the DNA TGTGCCACCAGCCGACCATCACAGGGCTCTGGAAACACCATATATTTT. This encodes CATSRPSQGSGNTIYF.

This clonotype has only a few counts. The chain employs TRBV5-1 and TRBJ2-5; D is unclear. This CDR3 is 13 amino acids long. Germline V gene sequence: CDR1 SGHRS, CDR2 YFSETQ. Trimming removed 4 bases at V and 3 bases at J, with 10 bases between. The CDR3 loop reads CASSRATEETQYF. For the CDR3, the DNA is TGCGCCAGCAGCCGGGCCACCGAAGAGACCCAGTACTTC.

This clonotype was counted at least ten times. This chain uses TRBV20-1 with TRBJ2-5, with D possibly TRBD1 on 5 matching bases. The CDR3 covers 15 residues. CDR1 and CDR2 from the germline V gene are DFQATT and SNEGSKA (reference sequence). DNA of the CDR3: TGCAGCGCCGAATCCAGGGAAGGCAGCAGAGAGACCCAGTACTTC. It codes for CSAESREGSRETQYF.

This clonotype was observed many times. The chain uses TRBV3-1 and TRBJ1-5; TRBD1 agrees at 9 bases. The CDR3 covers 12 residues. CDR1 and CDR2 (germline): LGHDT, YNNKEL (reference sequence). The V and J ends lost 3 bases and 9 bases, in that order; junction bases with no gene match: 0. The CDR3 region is CASSQGQGPQHF. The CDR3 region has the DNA TGTGCCAGCAGCCAGGGACAGGGGCCCCAGCATTTT.

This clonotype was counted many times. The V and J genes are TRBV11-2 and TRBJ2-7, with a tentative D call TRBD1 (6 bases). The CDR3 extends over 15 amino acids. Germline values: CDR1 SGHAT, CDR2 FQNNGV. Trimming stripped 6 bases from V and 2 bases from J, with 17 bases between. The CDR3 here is CASRSGRQATYEQYF. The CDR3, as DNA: TGTGCCAGCAGATCGGGCCGACAGGCGACCTACGAGCAGTACTTC.

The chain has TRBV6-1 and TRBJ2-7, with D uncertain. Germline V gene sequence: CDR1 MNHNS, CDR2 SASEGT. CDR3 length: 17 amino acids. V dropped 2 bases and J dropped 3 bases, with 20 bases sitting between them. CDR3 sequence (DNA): TGTGCCAGCAGTGAATGGAGTCTGTACAGCGCCGACTACGAGCAGTACTTC. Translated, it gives CASSEWSLYSADYEQYF.

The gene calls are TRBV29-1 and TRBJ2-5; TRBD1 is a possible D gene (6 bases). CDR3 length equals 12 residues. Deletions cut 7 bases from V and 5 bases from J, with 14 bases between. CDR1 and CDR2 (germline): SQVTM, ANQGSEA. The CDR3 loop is CSGQGYRETQYF. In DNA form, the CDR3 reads TGCAGCGGTCAGGGGTATCGGGAGACCCAGTACTTC.

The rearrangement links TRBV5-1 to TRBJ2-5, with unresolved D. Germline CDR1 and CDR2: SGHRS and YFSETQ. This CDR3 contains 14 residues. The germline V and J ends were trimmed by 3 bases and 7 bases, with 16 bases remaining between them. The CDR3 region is CASSSDHLRGTQYF. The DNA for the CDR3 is TGCGCCAGCAGCTCGGACCACCTCAGAGGGACCCAGTACTTC.

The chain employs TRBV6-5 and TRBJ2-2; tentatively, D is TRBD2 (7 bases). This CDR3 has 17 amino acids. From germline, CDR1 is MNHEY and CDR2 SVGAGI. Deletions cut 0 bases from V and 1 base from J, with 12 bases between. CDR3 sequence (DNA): TGTGCCAGCAGTTACTCGAGGGGGGGCCTGAACACCGGGGAGCTGTTTTTT. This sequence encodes CASSYSRGGLNTGELFF.

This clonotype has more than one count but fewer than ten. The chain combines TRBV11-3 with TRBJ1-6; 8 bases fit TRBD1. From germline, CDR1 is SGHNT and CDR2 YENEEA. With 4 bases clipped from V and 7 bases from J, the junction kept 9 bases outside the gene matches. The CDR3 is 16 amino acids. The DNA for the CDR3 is TGTGCCAGCAGCTCACCCGACAGGGGTGGAAATTCACCCCTCCACTTT. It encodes CASSSPDRGGNSPLHF.

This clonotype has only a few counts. CDR3 residues: CASSLVQGTNIQYF. The DNA for the CDR3 is TGCGCCAGCAGCTTGGTTCAGGGGACAAACATTCAGTACTTC. This sequence joins TRBV5-1 and TRBJ2-4, with D possibly TRBD1 on 6 matching bases. Germline values: CDR1 SGHRS, CDR2 YFSETQ. V was trimmed by 0 bases and J by 6 bases, leaving 10 bases between them. The CDR3 covers 14 residues. Variable domain in full (rest from reference TRBV5-1 and TRBJ2-4): KAGVTQTPRYLIKTRGQQVTLSCSPISGHRSVSWYQQTPGQGLQFLFEYFSETQRNKGNFPGRFSGRQFSNSRSEMNVSTLELGDSALYLCASSLVQGTNIQYFGAGTRLSVL.

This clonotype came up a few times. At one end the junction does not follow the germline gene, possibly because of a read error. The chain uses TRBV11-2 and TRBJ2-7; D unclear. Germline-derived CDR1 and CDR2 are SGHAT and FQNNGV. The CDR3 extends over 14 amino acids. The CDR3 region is CASSQEVNSYEQYF. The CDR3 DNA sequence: TGCGCCAGCAGCCAAGAGGTGAACTCCTACGAGCAGTACTTC.

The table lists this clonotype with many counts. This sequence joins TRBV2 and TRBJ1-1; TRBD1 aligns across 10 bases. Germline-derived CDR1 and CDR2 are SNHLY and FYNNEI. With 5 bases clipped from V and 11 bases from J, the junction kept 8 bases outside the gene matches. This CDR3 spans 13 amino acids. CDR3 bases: TGTGCCAGCAGTACCGGGACAGGGGTCCTTGCTTTCTTT. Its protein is CASSTGTGVLAFF.

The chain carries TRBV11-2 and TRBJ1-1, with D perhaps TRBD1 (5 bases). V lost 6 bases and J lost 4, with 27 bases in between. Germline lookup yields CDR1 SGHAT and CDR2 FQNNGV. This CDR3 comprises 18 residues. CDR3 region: CASRAREGRAYWPTEAFF. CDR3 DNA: TGTGCCAGCAGAGCTCGAGAGGGACGGGCCTACTGGCCCACTGAAGCTTTCTTT.

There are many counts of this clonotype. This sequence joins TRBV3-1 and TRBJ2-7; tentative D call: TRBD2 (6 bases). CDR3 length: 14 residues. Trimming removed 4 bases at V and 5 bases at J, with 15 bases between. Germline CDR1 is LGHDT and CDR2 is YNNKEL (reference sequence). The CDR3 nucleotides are TGTGCCAGCAGCCGGCGGAGGGTTCGCCACGAGCAGTACTTC. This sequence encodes CASSRRRVRHEQYF.

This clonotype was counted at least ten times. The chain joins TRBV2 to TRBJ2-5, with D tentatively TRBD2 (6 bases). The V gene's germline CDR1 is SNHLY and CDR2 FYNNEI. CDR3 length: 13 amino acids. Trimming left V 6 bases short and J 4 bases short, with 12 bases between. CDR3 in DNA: TGTGCCAGCAGGGACGCGGAGGGAGAGACCCAGTACTTC. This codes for CASRDAEGETQYF.